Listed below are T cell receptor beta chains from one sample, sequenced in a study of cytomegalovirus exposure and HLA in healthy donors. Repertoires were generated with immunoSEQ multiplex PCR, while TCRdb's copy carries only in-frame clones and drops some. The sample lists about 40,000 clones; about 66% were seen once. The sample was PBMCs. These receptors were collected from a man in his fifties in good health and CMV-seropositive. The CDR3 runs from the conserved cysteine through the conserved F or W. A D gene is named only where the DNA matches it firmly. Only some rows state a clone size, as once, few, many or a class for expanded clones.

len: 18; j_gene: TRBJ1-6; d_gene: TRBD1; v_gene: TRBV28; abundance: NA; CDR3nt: TGTGCCAGCAGCCTTGGGACAGGGAGAGGTTCCTATAATTCACCCCTCCACTTT; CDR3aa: CASSLGTGRGSYNSPLHF
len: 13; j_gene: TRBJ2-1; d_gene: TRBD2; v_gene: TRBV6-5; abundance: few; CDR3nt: TGTGCCAGCTCCGGGGGGGCCGACAATGAGCAGTTCTTC; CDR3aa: CASSGGADNEQFF
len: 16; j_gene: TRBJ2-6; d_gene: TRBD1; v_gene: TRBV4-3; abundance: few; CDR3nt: TGCGCCAGTAGACGACAGGGGGCAGGTGGGGCCAACGTCCTGACTTTC; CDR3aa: CASRRQGAGGANVLTF
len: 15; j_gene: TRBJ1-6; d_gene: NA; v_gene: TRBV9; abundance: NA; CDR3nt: TGTGCCAGCAGGGAGGGATCGGGCTATAATTCACCCCTCCACTTT; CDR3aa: CASREGSGYNSPLHF
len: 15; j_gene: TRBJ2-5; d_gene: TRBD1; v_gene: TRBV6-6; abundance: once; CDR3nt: TGTACCAGCAGTTACTCGGGACAGGGTTCGGAGACCCAGTACTTC; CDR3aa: CTSSYSGQGSETQYF
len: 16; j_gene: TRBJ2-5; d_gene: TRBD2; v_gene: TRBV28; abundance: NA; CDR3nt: TGTGCCAGCAGTTTATGGGGCGGGGGGCCAACGGAGACCCAGTACTTC; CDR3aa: CASSLWGGGPTETQYF
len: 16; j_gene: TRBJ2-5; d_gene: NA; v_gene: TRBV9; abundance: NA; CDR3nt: TGTGCCAGCAGCGCTCCCGGCGGAGGGGTAGGAGAGACCCAGTACTTC; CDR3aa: CASSAPGGGVGETQYF
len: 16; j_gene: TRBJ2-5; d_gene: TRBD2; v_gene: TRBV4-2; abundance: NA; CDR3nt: TGTGCCAGCAGCCAAACTGTAGCGGGGGGCCAGGGGGAGCAGTACTTC; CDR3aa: CASSQTVAGGQGEQYF
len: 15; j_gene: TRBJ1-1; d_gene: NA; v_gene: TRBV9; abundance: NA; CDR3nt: TGTGCCAGCAGCCCCCAGGGGTGGGGGAACACTGAAGCTTTCTTT; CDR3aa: CASSPQGWGNTEAFF
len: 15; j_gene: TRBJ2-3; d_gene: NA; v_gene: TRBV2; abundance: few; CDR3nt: TGTGCCAGCAGTGCTGGGCAGGCTAGCACAGATACGCAGTATTTT; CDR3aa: CASSAGQASTDTQYF
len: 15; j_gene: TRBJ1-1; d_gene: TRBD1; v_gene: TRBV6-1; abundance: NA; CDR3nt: TGTGCCAGCAGTGAACGGACAGGGATCTACACTGAAGCTTTCTTT; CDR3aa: CASSERTGIYTEAFF
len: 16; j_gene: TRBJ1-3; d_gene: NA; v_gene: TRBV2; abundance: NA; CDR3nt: TGTGCCAGCTACGGTCCAGGGTTCCTCTACGGAAACACCATATATTTT; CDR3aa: CASYGPGFLYGNTIYF
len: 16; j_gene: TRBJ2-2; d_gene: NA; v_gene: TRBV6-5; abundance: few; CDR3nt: TGTGCCAGCAGTTTAAGTCCAGGGGCAAACACCGGGGAGCTGTTTTTT; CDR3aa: CASSLSPGANTGELFF
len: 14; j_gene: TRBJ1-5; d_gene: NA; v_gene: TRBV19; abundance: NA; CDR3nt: TGTGCCAGTAGCAACACAGGGAACGCTCAGCCCCAGCATTTT; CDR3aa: CASSNTGNAQPQHF
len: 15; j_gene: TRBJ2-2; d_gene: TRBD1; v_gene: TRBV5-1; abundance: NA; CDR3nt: TGCGCCAGCAGCTTGAGGACAGGGAATACCGGGGAGCTGTTTTTT; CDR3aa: CASSLRTGNTGELFF
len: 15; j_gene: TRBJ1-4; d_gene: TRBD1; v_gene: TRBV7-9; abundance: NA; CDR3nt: TGTGCCAGCAGCTTTCCACAGGGGGCTAATGAAAAACTGTTTTTT; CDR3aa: CASSFPQGANEKLFF
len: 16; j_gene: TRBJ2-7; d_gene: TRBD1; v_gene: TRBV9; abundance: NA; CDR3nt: TGTGCCAGCAGCGTAGGGCCAGGACAGGGGGCGGACGAGCAGTACTTC; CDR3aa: CASSVGPGQGADEQYF
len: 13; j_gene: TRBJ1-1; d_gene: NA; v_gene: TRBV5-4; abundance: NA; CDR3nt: TGTGCCAGCAGCTTACCGACAGCCACTGAAGCTTTCTTT; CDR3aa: CASSLPTATEAFF
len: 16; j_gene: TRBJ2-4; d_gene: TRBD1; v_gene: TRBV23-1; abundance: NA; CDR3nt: TGCGCCAGCAGTCAGGGAGACAGGGAAGCCAAAAACATTCAGTACTTC; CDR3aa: CASSQGDREAKNIQYF
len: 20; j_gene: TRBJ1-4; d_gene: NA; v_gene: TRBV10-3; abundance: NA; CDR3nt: TGTGCCATCAGCCAAACCCAGGGAGGGGCTACCCACGCAACTAATGAAAAACTGTTTTTT; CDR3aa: CAISQTQGGATHATNEKLFF
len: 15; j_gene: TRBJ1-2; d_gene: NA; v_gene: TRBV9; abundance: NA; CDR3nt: TGTGCCAGCAGCGTTAGCAGTGGAACTGGCTATGGCTACACCTTC; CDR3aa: CASSVSSGTGYGYTF
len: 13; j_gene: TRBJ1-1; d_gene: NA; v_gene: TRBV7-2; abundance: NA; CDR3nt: TGTGCCAGCAGCCTCGCAGGGAACACTGAAGCTTTCTTT; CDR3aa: CASSLAGNTEAFF
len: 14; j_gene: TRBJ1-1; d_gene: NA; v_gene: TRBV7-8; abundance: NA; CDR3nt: TGTGCCAGCAGCTTCCGGACAGCTAGGCCTGAAGCTTTCTTT; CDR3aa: CASSFRTARPEAFF
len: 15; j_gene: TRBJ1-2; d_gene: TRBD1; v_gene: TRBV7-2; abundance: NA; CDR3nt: TGTGCCAGCAGCTTAGACCCAGGGGGCGGCTATGGCTACACCTTC; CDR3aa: CASSLDPGGGYGYTF
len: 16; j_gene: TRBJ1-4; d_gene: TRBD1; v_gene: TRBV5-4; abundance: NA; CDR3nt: TGTGCCAGCAGCGCCCCGGGACAGTCAACTAATGAAAAACTGTTTTTT; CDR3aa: CASSAPGQSTNEKLFF
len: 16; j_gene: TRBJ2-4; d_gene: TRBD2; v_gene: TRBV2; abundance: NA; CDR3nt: TGTGCCAGCAGAGGGGGACTAGCGGGGATCAAAAACATTCAGTACTTC; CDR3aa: CASRGGLAGIKNIQYF
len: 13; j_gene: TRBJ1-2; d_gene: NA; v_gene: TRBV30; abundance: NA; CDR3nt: TGTGCCTGGAGTGTACCCGGGGGCTATGGCTACACCTTC; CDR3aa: CAWSVPGGYGYTF
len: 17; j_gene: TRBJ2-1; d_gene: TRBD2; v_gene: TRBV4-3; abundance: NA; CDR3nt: TGCGCCAGCAGCCAAGGTCTTCCCGGGACTAGCGGGGGGGCCAAGTTCTTC; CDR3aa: CASSQGLPGTSGGAKFF
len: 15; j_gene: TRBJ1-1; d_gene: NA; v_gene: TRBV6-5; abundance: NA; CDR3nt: TGTGCCAGCAGTTACCTGGGGAGGATGAACACTGAAGCTTTCTTT; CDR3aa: CASSYLGRMNTEAFF
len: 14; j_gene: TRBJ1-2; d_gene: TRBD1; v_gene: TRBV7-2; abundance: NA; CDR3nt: TGTGCCAGCACCCCGACAGGGGGAGGCAGCGGCTACACCTTC; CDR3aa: CASTPTGGGSGYTF
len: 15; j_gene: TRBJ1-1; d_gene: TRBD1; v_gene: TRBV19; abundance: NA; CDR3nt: TGTGCCAGTACCAAACTTACAGGGGTAGGGACTGAAGCTTTCTTT; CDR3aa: CASTKLTGVGTEAFF
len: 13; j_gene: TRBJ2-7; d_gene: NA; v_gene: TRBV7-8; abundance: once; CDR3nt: TGTGCCAGCAGCTTATACTCTAAGGGGGAGCAGTACTTC; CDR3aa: CASSLYSKGEQYF
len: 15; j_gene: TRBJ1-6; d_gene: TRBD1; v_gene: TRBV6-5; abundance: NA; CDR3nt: TGTGCCAGCAGAATTGGGACAGGGATCAATTCACCCCTCCACTTT; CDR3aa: CASRIGTGINSPLHF
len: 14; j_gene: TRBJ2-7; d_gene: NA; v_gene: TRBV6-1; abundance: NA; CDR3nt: TGTGCCAGCAGTCTATCCCAGGGCTCCTACGAGCAGTACTTC; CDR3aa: CASSLSQGSYEQYF
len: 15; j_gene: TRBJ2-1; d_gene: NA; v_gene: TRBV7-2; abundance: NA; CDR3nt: TGTGCCAGCACCCACCGGGGAAGAGCCGACAATGAGCAGTTCTTC; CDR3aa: CASTHRGRADNEQFF
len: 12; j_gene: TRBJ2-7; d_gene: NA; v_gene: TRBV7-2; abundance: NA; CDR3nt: TGTGCCAGCAGCTCGAGTCGGGACGAGCAGTACTTC; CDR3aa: CASSSSRDEQYF
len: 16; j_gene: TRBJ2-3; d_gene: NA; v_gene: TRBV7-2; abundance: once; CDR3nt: TGTGCCAGCAGCTTAAGAAGGTTGGAGTTAGCAGATACGCAGTATTTT; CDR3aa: CASSLRRLELADTQYF
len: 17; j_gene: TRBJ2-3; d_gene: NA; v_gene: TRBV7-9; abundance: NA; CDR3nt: TGTGCCAGCAGCTTAGGGACACAGGATATGGCCACAGATACGCAGTATTTT; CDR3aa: CASSLGTQDMATDTQYF
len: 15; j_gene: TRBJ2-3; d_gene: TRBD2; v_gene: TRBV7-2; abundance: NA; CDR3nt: TGTGCCAGCAGCCCGATGGCGCGGGGGGCAGATACGCAGTATTTT; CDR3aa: CASSPMARGADTQYF
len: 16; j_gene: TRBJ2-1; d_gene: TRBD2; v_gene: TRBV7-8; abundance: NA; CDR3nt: TGTGCCAGCAGCCCGAATAGCGGGGGGGCGTGGAATGAGCAGTTCTTC; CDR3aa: CASSPNSGGAWNEQFF
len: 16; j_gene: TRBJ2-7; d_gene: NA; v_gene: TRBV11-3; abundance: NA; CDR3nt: TGTGCCAGCAGCCCCGAGACAGGGGACTATTCCTACGAGCAGTACTTC; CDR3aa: CASSPETGDYSYEQYF
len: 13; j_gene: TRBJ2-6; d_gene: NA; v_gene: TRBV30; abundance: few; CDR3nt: TGTGCCCGCGGACAGTCTGGGGCCAACGTCCTGACTTTC; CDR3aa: CARGQSGANVLTF
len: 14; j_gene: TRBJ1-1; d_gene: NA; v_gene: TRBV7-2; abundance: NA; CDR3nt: TGTGCCAGCAGCTTAGCAGGACTCAACACTGAAGCTTTCTTT; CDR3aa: CASSLAGLNTEAFF
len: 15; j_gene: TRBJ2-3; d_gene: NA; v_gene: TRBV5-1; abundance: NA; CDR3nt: TGCGCCAGCAGCTTGGGGGGGCAAGACACAGATACGCAGTATTTT; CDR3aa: CASSLGGQDTDTQYF
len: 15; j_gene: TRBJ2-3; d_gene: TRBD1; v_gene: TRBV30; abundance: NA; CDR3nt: TGTGCCTGGAGCACCGGGACAGGGGACACAGATACGCAGTATTTT; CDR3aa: CAWSTGTGDTDTQYF
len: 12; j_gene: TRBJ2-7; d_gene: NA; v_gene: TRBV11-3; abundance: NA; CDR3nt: TGTGCCAGCAGCTTCGGGGACTACGAGCAGTACTTC; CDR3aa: CASSFGDYEQYF
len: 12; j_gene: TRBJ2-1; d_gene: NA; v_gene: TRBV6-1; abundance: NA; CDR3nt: TGTGCCAGCAGTGTCAGGGGCGATGAGCAGTTCTTC; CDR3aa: CASSVRGDEQFF
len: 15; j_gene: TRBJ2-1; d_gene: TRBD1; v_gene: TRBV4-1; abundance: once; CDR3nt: TGCGCCAGCAGCCAAGTCGGGACAGGCCTCAATGAGCAGTTCTTC; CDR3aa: CASSQVGTGLNEQFF
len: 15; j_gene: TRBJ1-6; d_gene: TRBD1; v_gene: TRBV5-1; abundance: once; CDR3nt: TGCGCCAGCAAGCCGGGACAGGACTATAATTCACCCCTCCACTTT; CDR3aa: CASKPGQDYNSPLHF
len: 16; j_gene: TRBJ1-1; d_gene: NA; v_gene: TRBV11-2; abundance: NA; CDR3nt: TGTGCCAGCAGCCTCAGTGGAGGCAGAAGGTTGGAGGGGGCTTTCTTT; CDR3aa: CASSLSGGRRLEGAFF
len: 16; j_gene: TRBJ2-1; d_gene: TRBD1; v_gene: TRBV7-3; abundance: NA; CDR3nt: TGTGCCAGCAGCGCTTCGTCCGGGACAGGGCACAATGAGCAGTTCTTC; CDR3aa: CASSASSGTGHNEQFF
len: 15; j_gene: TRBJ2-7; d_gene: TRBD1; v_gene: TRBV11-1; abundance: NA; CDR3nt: TGTGCCAGCAGCCGGGCACAGACAGGGTTCCACGAGCAGTACTTC; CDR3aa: CASSRAQTGFHEQYF
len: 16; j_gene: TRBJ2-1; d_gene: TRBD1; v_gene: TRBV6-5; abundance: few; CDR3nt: TGTGCCAGCAGTTACTCGGGACAGCCTTCCTACAATGAGCAGTTCTTC; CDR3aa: CASSYSGQPSYNEQFF
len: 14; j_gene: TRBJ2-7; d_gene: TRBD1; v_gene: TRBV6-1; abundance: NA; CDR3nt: TGTGCCAGCAGCCCTAGACAGGGGGCCTACGAGCAGTACTTC; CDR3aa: CASSPRQGAYEQYF
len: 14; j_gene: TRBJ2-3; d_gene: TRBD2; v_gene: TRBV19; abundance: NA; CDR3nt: TGTGCCAGTAGTATAGGGGGGGGGACAGATACGCAGTATTTT; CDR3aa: CASSIGGGTDTQYF
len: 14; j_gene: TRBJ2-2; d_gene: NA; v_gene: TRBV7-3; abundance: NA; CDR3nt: TGTGCCAGCAGCTTTTCAGGGAACACCGGGGAGCTGTTTTTT; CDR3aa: CASSFSGNTGELFF
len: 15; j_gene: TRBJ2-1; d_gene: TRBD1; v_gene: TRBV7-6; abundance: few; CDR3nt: TGTGCCAGCAGCTCCGGACAGGGATGGTACAATGAGCAGTTCTTC; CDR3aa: CASSSGQGWYNEQFF
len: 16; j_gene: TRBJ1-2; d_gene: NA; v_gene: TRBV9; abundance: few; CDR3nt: TGTGCCAGCAGCGTAGAAGGTTGGGGGGGGCCCTATGGCTACACCTTC; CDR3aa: CASSVEGWGGPYGYTF